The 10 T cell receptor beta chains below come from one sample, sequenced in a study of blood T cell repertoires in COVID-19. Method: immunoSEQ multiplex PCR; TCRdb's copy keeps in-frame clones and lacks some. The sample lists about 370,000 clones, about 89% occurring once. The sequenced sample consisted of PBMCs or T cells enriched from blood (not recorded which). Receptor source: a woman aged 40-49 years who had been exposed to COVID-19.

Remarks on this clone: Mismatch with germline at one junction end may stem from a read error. The DNA of the CDR3 is TGTGCCAGTAGTTACTCGTACCCCAATACTCGACAGGGTCCGAACACCGAAGCTTTCTTT. Amino acids: CASSYSYPNTRQGPNTEAFF. V usage is TRBV19 and J usage is TRBJ1-1; 7 bases line up with TRBD1. Germline CDR1 reads LNHDA; CDR2 reads SQIVND (reference sequence). This CDR3 is built from 20 residues.

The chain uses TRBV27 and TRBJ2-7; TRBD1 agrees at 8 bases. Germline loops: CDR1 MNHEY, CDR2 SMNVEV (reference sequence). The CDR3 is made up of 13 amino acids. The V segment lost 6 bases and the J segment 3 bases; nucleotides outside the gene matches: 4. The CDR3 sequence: CASRETGVYEQYF. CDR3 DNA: TGTGCCAGCAGGGAGACAGGGGTCTACGAGCAGTACTTC.

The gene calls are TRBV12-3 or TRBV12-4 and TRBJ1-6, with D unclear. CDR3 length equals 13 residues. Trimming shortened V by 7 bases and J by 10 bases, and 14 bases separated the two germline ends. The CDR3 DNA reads TGTGCCAGCACGGCGGTCCCACGGTCACCCCTCCACTTT. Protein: CASTAVPRSPLHF.

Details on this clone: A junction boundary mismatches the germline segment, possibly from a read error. CDR3 region: CASSSGVGGQETQYF. In nucleotides, the CDR3 is TGTGCTAGCAGCTCCGGGGTGGGAGGGCAAGAGACCCAGTACTTC. The chain carries TRBV7-7 and TRBJ2-5, with TRBD2 matching over 7 bases. This CDR3 region has 15 residues. Germline-derived CDR1 and CDR2 are SSHAT and FNYEAQ (reference sequence).

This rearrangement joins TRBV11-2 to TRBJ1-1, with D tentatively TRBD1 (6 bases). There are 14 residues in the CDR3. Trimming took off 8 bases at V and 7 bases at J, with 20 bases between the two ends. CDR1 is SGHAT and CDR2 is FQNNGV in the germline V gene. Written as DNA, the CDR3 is TGTGCCAGCTGCTCCTCAGGACAGATGCTTGAAGCTTTCTTT. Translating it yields CASCSSGQMLEAFF.

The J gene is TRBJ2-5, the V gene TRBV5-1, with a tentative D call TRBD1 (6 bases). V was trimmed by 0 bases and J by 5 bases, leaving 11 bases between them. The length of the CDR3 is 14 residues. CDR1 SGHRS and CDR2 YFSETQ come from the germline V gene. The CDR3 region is CASSLESGEETQYF. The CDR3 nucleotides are TGCGCCAGCAGCTTGGAATCAGGGGAGGAGACCCAGTACTTC. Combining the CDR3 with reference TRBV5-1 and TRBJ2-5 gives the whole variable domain KAGVTQTPRYLIKTRGQQVTLSCSPISGHRSVSWYQQTPGQGLQFLFEYFSETQRNKGNFPGRFSGRQFSNSRSEMNVSTLELGDSALYLCASSLESGEETQYFGPGTRLLVL.

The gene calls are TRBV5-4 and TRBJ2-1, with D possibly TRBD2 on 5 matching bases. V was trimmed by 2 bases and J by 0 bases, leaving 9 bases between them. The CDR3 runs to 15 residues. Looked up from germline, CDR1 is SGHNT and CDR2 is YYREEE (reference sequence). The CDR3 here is CASSFTGISYNEQFF. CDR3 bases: TGTGCCAGCAGCTTCACGGGGATCTCCTACAATGAGCAGTTCTTC. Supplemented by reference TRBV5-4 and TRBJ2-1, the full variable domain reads ETGVTQSPTHLIKTRGQQVTLRCSSQSGHNTVSWYQQALGQGPQFIFQYYREEENGRGNFPPRFSGLQFPNYSSELNVNALELDDSALYLCASSFTGISYNEQFFGPGTRLTVL.

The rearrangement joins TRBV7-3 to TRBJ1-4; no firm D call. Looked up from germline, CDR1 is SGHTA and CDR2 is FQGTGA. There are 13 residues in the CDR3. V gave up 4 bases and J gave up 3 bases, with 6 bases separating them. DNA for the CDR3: TGTGCCAGCAGCTCCGGTGCTAATGAAAAACTGTTTTTT. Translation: CASSSGANEKLFF.

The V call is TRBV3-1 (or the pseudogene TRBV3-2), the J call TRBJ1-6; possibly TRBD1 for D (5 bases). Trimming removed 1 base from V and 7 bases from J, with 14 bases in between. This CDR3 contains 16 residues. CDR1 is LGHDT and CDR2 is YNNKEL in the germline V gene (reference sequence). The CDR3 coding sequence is TGTGCCAGCAGCCAAGTCTGGGGGGGAATGAATTCACCCCTCCACTTT. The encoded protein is CASSQVWGGMNSPLHF.

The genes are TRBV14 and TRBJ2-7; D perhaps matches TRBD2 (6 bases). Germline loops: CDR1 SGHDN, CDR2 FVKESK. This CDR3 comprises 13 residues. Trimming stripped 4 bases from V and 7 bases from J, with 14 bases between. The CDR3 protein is CASSPVGGREQYF. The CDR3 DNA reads TGTGCCAGCAGCCCAGTGGGGGGTCGAGAGCAGTACTTC.